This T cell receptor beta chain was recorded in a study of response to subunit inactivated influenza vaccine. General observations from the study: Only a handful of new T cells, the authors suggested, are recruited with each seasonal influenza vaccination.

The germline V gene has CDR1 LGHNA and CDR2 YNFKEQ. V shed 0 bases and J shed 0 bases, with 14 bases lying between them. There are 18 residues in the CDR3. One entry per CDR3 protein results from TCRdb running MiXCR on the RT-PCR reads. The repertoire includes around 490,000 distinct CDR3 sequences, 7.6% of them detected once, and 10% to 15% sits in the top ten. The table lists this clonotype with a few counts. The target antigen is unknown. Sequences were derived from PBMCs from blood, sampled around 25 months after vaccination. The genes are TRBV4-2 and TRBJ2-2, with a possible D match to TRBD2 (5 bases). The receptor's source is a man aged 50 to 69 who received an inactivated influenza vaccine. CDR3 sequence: CASSQDLSRLTNTGELFF. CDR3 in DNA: TGTGCCAGCAGCCAAGATTTGTCTAGACTAACGAACACCGGGGAGCTGTTTTTT.